The 30 T cell receptor beta chains given below trace back to one sample, sequenced in a study of blood T cell repertoires in COVID-19. Assay: immunoSEQ multiplex PCR; the TCRdb copy retains only in-frame clones and omits some. Of about 98,000 clones in the sample, about 89% were seen once. Sequenced material: peripheral blood. The receptors originated from a man between 50 and 59 years old with acute or convalescent COVID-19.

The CDR3 loop is CASSPGQGKPEAFF. In DNA, the CDR3 is TGTGCCAGCAGTCCGGGACAGGGGAAGCCTGAAGCTTTCTTT. The chain combines TRBV6-5 with TRBJ1-1, with 10 bases matching TRBD1. There are 14 residues in the CDR3. With V trimmed by 5 bases and J by 6 bases, 6 bases remained unmatched. Looked up from germline, CDR1 is MNHEY and CDR2 is SVGAGI.

The chain recombines TRBV7-8 with TRBJ2-7; TRBD2 matches at 7 bases. CDR1 and CDR2 (germline): SGHVS, FQNEAQ. The CDR3 has 18 amino acids. Unmatched junction bases numbered 15, after V lost 2 bases and J lost 2 bases. DNA for the CDR3: TGTGCCAGCAGCTTACAACCCAGCGGGGCTAGCGGAGCCTACGAGCAGTACTTC. This gives the protein CASSLQPSGASGAYEQYF.

V and J are TRBV27 and TRBJ2-4; 12 nucleotides line up with TRBD2. From germline, CDR1 is MNHEY and CDR2 SMNVEV (reference sequence). CDR3 length: 18 residues. V lost 2 bases to trimming and J lost 0 bases; unmatched junction nucleotides: 5. DNA of the CDR3: TGTGCCAGCAGTTTACGGACTAGCGGGAATCTAGCCAAAAACATTCAGTACTTC. Protein product: CASSLRTSGNLAKNIQYF.

The rearrangement joins TRBV6-5 to TRBJ2-5, with a possible D match to TRBD1 (7 bases). This CDR3 region has 16 residues. Germline V gene sequence: CDR1 MNHEY, CDR2 SVGAGI. Trimming stripped 4 bases from V and 2 bases from J, with 17 bases between. The CDR3 DNA is TGTGCCAGCAGTTTAGGAAGGGCGGGACAGCAAGAGACCCAGTACTTC. Translated: CASSLGRAGQQETQYF.

The chain combines TRBV12-5 with TRBJ2-1; 7 bases are shared with TRBD1. The CDR3 extends over 14 amino acids. Germline V gene data show CDR1 as LGHNT and CDR2 as FRNRAP. J was trimmed by 4 bases and V by 7 bases; bases with no gene match: 7. The CDR3 reads CASVPGQTYNEQFF. In DNA, the CDR3 is TGTGCTAGTGTGCCGGGACAGACTTACAATGAGCAGTTCTTC.

The rearrangement links TRBV14 to TRBJ2-7; TRBD1 might be the D (5 bases). The germline V and J ends were trimmed by 4 bases and 0 bases, with 10 bases remaining between them. Germline lookup yields CDR1 SGHDN and CDR2 FVKESK. This CDR3 has 14 amino acids. The DNA for the CDR3 is TGTGCCAGCAGCCGGAACAGGAACTCCTACGAGCAGTACTTC. It specifies CASSRNRNSYEQYF. Looking up the rest from reference TRBV14 and TRBJ2-7 gives the full variable domain: EAGVTQFPSHSVIEKGQTVTLRCDPISGHDNLYWYRRVMGKEIKFLLHFVKESKQDESGMPNNRFLAERTGGTYSTLKVQPAELEDSGVYFCASSRNRNSYEQYFGPGTRLTVT.

The chain couples TRBV18 to TRBJ2-1; 8 nucleotides match TRBD2. J gave up 5 bases and V 3 bases, and 6 bases lay outside the gene matches. Germline-derived CDR1 and CDR2 are KGHSH and LQKENI. This CDR3 contains 15 residues. The CDR3 DNA is TGTGCCAGCTCACCTCCGGGACTAGTCCACAATGAGCAGTTCTTC. It translates to CASSPPGLVHNEQFF.

The J gene is TRBJ1-2, the V gene TRBV9, with D unclear. The CDR3 is made up of 13 amino acids. Germline CDR1 is SGDLS and CDR2 is YYNGEE. V dropped 7 bases and J dropped 4 bases, with 14 bases sitting between them. CDR3 nucleotides: TGTGCCAGCGCTATAGAGGGAGGCTATGGCTACACCTTC. Amino acid sequence: CASAIEGGYGYTF.

The gene calls are TRBV20-1 and TRBJ2-7, with D maybe TRBD2 (5 bases). V was pared by 3 bases and J by 0 bases, with 12 bases between. Germline V lookup: CDR1 DFQATT, CDR2 SNEGSKA (reference sequence). CDR3 length: 14 amino acids. The CDR3 DNA reads as TGCAGTGCTAGTTCGGGGTCCCACTCCTACGAGCAGTACTTC. It codes for CSASSGSHSYEQYF.

This clone appeared once. V gene TRBV3-1 (or the pseudogene TRBV3-2) combines with J gene TRBJ2-5; no clear D gene. Germline V gives CDR1 LGHDT, CDR2 YNNKEL (reference sequence). V lost 2 bases and J 1 base, leaving 8 bases between the germline ends. The CDR3 has 14 amino acids. The CDR3 DNA sequence: TGTGCCAGCAGCCAAAAGCCGGTCCAAGAGACCCAGTACTTC. Translation: CASSQKPVQETQYF.

CDR3 sequence reads: CATSDSGGFRIYEQYF. The CDR3 DNA sequence: TGTGCCACCAGTGATTCAGGGGGATTTAGAATCTACGAGCAGTACTTC. This chain links TRBV24-1 with TRBJ2-7; 7 bases are shared with TRBD1. The germline CDR1 and CDR2 sequences are KGHDR and SFDVKD. Trimming at V came to 2 bases and at J to 3 bases, leaving 9 bases not matched to a gene. This CDR3 is built from 16 residues.

The rearrangement links TRBV24-1 to TRBJ2-1; D not resolved. This CDR3 is 16 amino acids long. The V end lost 3 bases, the J end lost 4 bases, and 15 bases lay between the germline ends. CDR1 KGHDR and CDR2 SFDVKD come from the germline V gene. In DNA form, the CDR3 reads TGTGCCACCAGTGATCGGAAAAGCCAGGTATACAATGAGCAGTTCTTC. It is translated as CATSDRKSQVYNEQFF.

CDR3 DNA sequence: TGTGCCAAAAGCAGGGAGGTTCGTGGGGGGGCTAGGGGCCAAGAGACCCAGTACTTC. This encodes CAKSREVRGGARGQETQYF. The chain is built from TRBV21-1 and TRBJ2-5; TRBD2 reflects the table's D call only, with no check against the DNA. TRBV21-1 has pseudogene status. The CDR3 extends over 19 amino acids.

This clone has only a few counts. The V and J genes are TRBV19 and TRBJ1-2; TRBD1 might be the D (5 bases). V was trimmed by 5 bases and J by 8 bases, leaving 15 bases between them. This CDR3 is built from 13 residues. CDR1 is LNHDA and CDR2 is SQIVND in the germline V gene (reference sequence). Here the CDR3 reads CASSPRGEEGYTF. CDR3 nucleotide sequence: TGTGCCAGTAGTCCACGGGGGGAGGAAGGCTACACCTTC.

This clone was detected only once. V and J are TRBV11-1 and TRBJ2-1; 16 nucleotides agree with TRBD2. The V and J ends lost 0 bases and 2 bases, in that order; junction bases with no gene match: 1. This CDR3 comprises 18 residues. Germline V gene lookup returns CDR1 SGHAT and CDR2 FQDESV (reference sequence). In nucleotides, the CDR3 is TGTGCCAGCAGCTTAGCCGGGACTAGCGGGAGGGCCTACAATGAGCAGTTCTTC. Translated, it gives CASSLAGTSGRAYNEQFF.

The chain combines TRBV6-2 or TRBV6-3 with TRBJ2-3; D is possibly TRBD2 (6 bases). Looked up from germline, CDR1 is MNHEY and CDR2 is SVGEGT. V shed 6 bases and J shed 3 bases, with 25 bases lying between them. The CDR3 extends over 18 amino acids. CDR3 amino acids: CASSLYAGSVSLTDTQYF. The CDR3 nucleotides are TGTGCCAGCAGCCTATACGCCGGGAGTGTGTCCTTGACAGATACGCAGTATTTT.

The chain recombines TRBV7-2 with TRBJ1-4; D gene uncertain. V was shortened by 2 bases and J by 0 bases, with 10 bases between the two germline ends. The CDR3 length is 16 residues. Germline V gives CDR1 SGHTA, CDR2 FQGNSA. The CDR3 is CASSLLIGATNEKLFF. For the CDR3, the DNA is TGTGCCAGCAGCTTATTGATCGGAGCAACTAATGAAAAACTGTTTTTT.

The chain's CDR3 is CATGQGRTAANEKLFF. The CDR3 DNA is TGTGCCACCGGACAGGGTCGGACAGCGGCTAATGAAAAACTGTTTTTT. J is TRBJ1-4 and V is TRBV19, with 8 bases that match TRBD1. V shed 10 bases, J shed 3 bases, and the junction held 13 bases outside the gene matches. The CDR3 has 16 amino acids. Germline V CDR1 and CDR2: LNHDA, SQIVND (reference sequence).

The chain is built from TRBV7-9 and TRBJ2-7; D call uncertain. V was cut by 5 bases and J by 1 base, with 15 bases left in between. This CDR3 spans 15 amino acids. The germline CDR1 and CDR2 sequences are SEHNR and FQNEAQ (reference sequence). This chain's CDR3 is CASSPSAGLSYEQYF. CDR3 DNA sequence: TGTGCCAGCAGCCCGAGTGCAGGCCTGTCCTACGAGCAGTACTTC.

J is TRBJ2-7 and V is TRBV3-1 (or the pseudogene TRBV3-2); TRBD1 aligns across 11 bases. With V trimmed by 4 bases and J by 6 bases, 17 bases remained unmatched. The germline V gene has CDR1 LGHDT and CDR2 YNNKEL (reference sequence). This CDR3 has 18 amino acids. CDR3 coding DNA: TGTGCCAGCAGCCTTAATCCCCCGGGGACAGGGGGTATTTCCGAGCAGTACTTC. As protein: CASSLNPPGTGGISEQYF.

The CDR3 DNA sequence: TGTGCCAGCAGCAAGGAGGGTCTTAGCAATCAGCCCCAGCATTTT. Its translation: CASSKEGLSNQPQHF. This chain uses TRBV16 with TRBJ1-5; D remains unclear. Germline V gene data show CDR1 as KGHSY and CDR2 as FQNENV. The CDR3 sequence is 15 residues long. Trimming shortened V by 5 bases and J by 0 bases, and 11 bases separated the two germline ends.

This clone was observed a handful of times. This chain links TRBV19 with TRBJ2-7, with TRBD2 matching 8 bases. Germline CDR1 is LNHDA and CDR2 is SQIVND (reference sequence). There are 15 residues in the CDR3. V gave up 1 base and J gave up 2 bases; unmatched junction bases: 4. In DNA, the CDR3 is TGTGCCAGTAGTATAGCCGGGACTAGAACCTACGAGCAGTACTTC. Protein sequence: CASSIAGTRTYEQYF.

The rearrangement links TRBV18 to TRBJ1-3; TRBD1 agrees at 9 bases. This CDR3 is built from 14 residues. Trimming took 3 bases from V and 6 from J; bases not matched to a gene: 3. From germline, CDR1 is KGHSH and CDR2 LQKENI. CDR3 residues: CASSPGQGVNTIYF. The DNA of the CDR3 is TGTGCCAGCTCACCGGGACAGGGAGTAAACACCATATATTTT.

V gene TRBV7-3 combines with J gene TRBJ1-1; D is possibly TRBD1 (6 bases). The length of the CDR3 is 17 residues. CDR1 and CDR2 (germline): SGHTA, FQGTGA. Trimming shortened V by 6 bases and J by 1 base, and 21 bases separated the two germline ends. CDR3 loop: CASRSTGTAGSNTEAFF. DNA for the CDR3: TGTGCCAGCAGGTCTACAGGGACGGCGGGTTCGAACACTGAAGCTTTCTTT.

The chain couples TRBV6-5 to TRBJ1-6, with 7 bases lining up with TRBD1. The V gene end was trimmed by 7 bases and the J gene end by 3 bases; junction bases not matched to a gene: 6. This CDR3 is built from 15 residues. The V gene's germline CDR1 is MNHEY and CDR2 SVGAGI. CDR3 nucleotide sequence: TGTGCCAGCACCCAAACAGGGGTCTATAATTCACCCCTCCACTTT. Amino acid sequence: CASTQTGVYNSPLHF.

V is TRBV15 and J is TRBJ2-7, with 10 bases matching TRBD1. V was pared by 1 base and J by 2 bases, with 5 bases of the junction left unmatched. The CDR3 has 16 residues. Germline V lookup: CDR1 LNHNV, CDR2 YYDKDF (reference sequence). The chain's CDR3 is CATSRGSGTGAYEQYF. The CDR3 nucleotides are TGTGCCACCAGCAGAGGATCCGGGACAGGGGCCTACGAGCAGTACTTC.

The chain uses TRBV19 and TRBJ2-7; TRBD2 agrees at 7 bases. The length of the CDR3 is 13 residues. Per the germline V gene, CDR1 is LNHDA and CDR2 is SQIVND (reference sequence). J gave up 7 bases and V 5 bases, and 8 bases lay outside the gene matches. The chain's CDR3 is CASSDGTNREQYF. The CDR3 nucleotides read TGTGCCAGTAGTGATGGGACTAACCGAGAGCAGTACTTC.

V gene TRBV5-1 combines with J gene TRBJ2-1, with 9 bases aligning to TRBD2. This CDR3 has 15 amino acids. The V gene's germline CDR1 is SGHRS and CDR2 YFSETQ. After removal of 4 bases from V and 4 bases from J, the junction contained 6 bases not matched to a gene. CDR3 region: CASSLREGGYNEQFF. DNA for the CDR3: TGCGCCAGCAGCCTGCGGGAGGGTGGGTACAATGAGCAGTTCTTC. The full variable domain, in which reference TRBV5-1 and TRBJ2-1 provide the parts outside the CDR3, is KAGVTQTPRYLIKTRGQQVTLSCSPISGHRSVSWYQQTPGQGLQFLFEYFSETQRNKGNFPGRFSGRQFSNSRSEMNVSTLELGDSALYLCASSLREGGYNEQFFGPGTRLTVL.

V gene TRBV24-1 combines with J gene TRBJ2-1; the match to TRBD2 covers 9 bases. The V and J ends lost 2 bases and 8 bases, in that order; junction bases with no gene match: 3. Germline V lookup: CDR1 KGHDR, CDR2 SFDVKD. The CDR3 is 14 residues long. Here the CDR3 reads CATSDSGTSYEQFF. Here the CDR3 DNA reads TGTGCCACCAGTGATTCCGGGACTAGCTATGAGCAGTTCTTC.

The rearrangement links TRBV7-9 to TRBJ2-7, with 10 bases lining up with TRBD1. Losses at the gene ends were 5 bases for V and 2 bases for J; bases not matched to a gene: 6. The germline V gene encodes CDR1 SEHNR and CDR2 FQNEAQ (reference sequence). The CDR3 covers 15 residues. CDR3 coding DNA: TGTGCCAGCAGCGAAAGGGACAGGGGAACCTACGAGCAGTACTTC. Amino acid sequence: CASSERDRGTYEQYF.